These 24 T cell receptor beta chains came from one sample sequenced in a study of read filtering for tumor transcriptome and immune sequencing. Molecular barcoded adaptors covering alpha/delta and beta/gamma chains were used on 400 ng RNA. TCRdb recomputed calls from the reads with MiXCR, one row per CDR3 protein. The sample records some 140,000 distinct CDR3 sequences, 13% being singletons. The specimen was a population of CD138-negative cells sorted from bone marrow. The receptors were sampled from a donor over 35 with multiple myeloma.

In regard to this clonotype: No conserved phenylalanine or tryptophan ends this CDR3, so it is likely a read error. The rearrangement uses TRBV2 and TRBJ1-1, with D possibly being TRBD1 (5 bases). CDR3 length: 13 residues. Germline CDR1 SNHLY, CDR2 FYNNEI. V lost 7 bases and J lost 9, with 18 bases in between. CDR3 DNA: TGTGCCAGCACGGCTAATTCGGGGACTAAAGCTTTCTCT. Translated, it gives CASTANSGTKAFS.

At least ten counts were recorded for this clonotype. The chain joins TRBV11-2 to TRBJ2-1, with TRBD2 identical over 7 bases. Germline values: CDR1 SGHAT, CDR2 FQNNGV. The junction had 6 bases not matched to a gene; V was cut back by 0 bases and J by 7 bases. The CDR3 loop spans 15 amino acids. Here the CDR3 reads CASSLEAGAWNEQFF. CDR3 nucleotide sequence: TGTGCCAGCAGCTTAGAGGCGGGAGCGTGGAATGAGCAGTTCTTC.

The rearrangement joins TRBV10-3 to TRBJ2-2, with D perhaps assigned TRBD1 or TRBD2 (6 bases each). Trimming stripped 10 bases from V and 7 bases from J, with 13 bases between. This CDR3 has 12 residues. From germline, CDR1 is ENHRY and CDR2 SYGVKD. The CDR3 DNA is TGTGCCACAGGGGCTAGCGTCGGGGAGCTGTTTTTT. Protein sequence: CATGASVGELFF.

This clonotype was counted only a few times. This sequence may be a read error, since a much larger clone differs from it by one base. The V call is TRBV12-3 or TRBV12-4, the J call TRBJ2-7; TRBD2 might be the D (5 bases). V was trimmed by 9 bases and J by 1 base, leaving 10 bases between them. The CDR3 spans 12 residues. CDR3 loop: CASARVSYEQYF. The CDR3 DNA reads as TGTGCCAGTGCGAGGGTTTCCTACGAGCAGTACTTC.

Ten or more counts support this clonotype. CDR3 loop: CASSRVSGRNSYNEQFF. The CDR3 nucleotides are TGTGCCAGTAGTAGGGTTAGCGGGCGGAACTCCTACAATGAGCAGTTCTTC. The chain is built from TRBV19 and TRBJ2-1; TRBD2 matches at 7 bases. J gave up 0 bases and V 4 bases, and 9 bases lay outside the gene matches. The CDR3 length is 17 residues. Germline V gene data show CDR1 as LNHDA and CDR2 as SQIVND (reference sequence).

This clonotype was seen more than once but under ten times. One base away lies a much larger clone, so this may be a sequencing read error. For the CDR3, the DNA is TGCAGCGTTGGAGATGGGACCCTATACAATGAGCAGTTCTTC. Translation: CSVGDGTLYNEQFF. This chain uses TRBV29-1 with TRBJ2-1; D may match TRBD1 or TRBD2 (5 bases each). Trimming stripped 4 bases from V and 4 bases from J, with 14 bases between. Germline V lookup: CDR1 SQVTM, CDR2 ANQGSEA. The CDR3 length is 14 residues.

This clonotype was detected many times. The chain employs TRBV20-1 and TRBJ1-5; no reliable D call. Germline V CDR1 and CDR2: DFQATT, SNEGSKA (reference sequence). The V and J ends lost 0 bases and 9 bases respectively, with 9 bases between them. The length of the CDR3 is 12 residues. The DNA for the CDR3 is TGCAGTGCTAGAGATCGGGCTGGGCCCCAGCATTTT. Protein product: CSARDRAGPQHF.

As regards this clonotype: A much larger clone is a single base away; this may be a read error. V and J are TRBV7-6 and TRBJ2-5, with 7 bases lining up with TRBD1. Trimming took 5 bases from V and 2 from J; bases not matched to a gene: 8. This CDR3 region has 15 residues. Germline CDR1 is SGHVS and CDR2 is FNYEAQ. As DNA, the CDR3 is TGTGCCAGCAGCCCGACAGGGAGAGGGCAAGAGACCCAGTACTTC. Protein sequence: CASSPTGRGQETQYF.

This clonotype was counted between two and nine times. The genes are TRBV7-2 and TRBJ1-3, with D possibly matching TRBD1 (5 bases). This CDR3 has 16 amino acids. V dropped 5 bases and J dropped 4 bases, with 18 bases sitting between them. The V gene's germline CDR1 is SGHTA and CDR2 FQGNSA. Here the CDR3 reads CASSPILDIAGNTIYF. In DNA form, the CDR3 reads TGTGCCAGCAGCCCCATTCTGGACATCGCCGGAAACACCATATATTTT. The entire variable domain, with the rest obtained from reference TRBV7-2 and TRBJ1-3, is as follows: GAGVSQSPSNKVTEKGKDVELRCDPISGHTALYWYRQSLGQGLEFLIYFQGNSAPDKSGLPSDRFSAERTGGSVSTLTIQRTQQEDSAVYLCASSPILDIAGNTIYFGEGSWLTVV.

The rearrangement joins TRBV29-1 to TRBJ2-1, with no clear D. Germline-derived CDR1 and CDR2 are SQVTM and ANQGSEA. The germline V and J ends were trimmed by 7 bases and 4 bases, with 11 bases remaining between them. This CDR3 is 12 amino acids long. CDR3 nucleotide sequence: TGCAGCGGAAGTTGGAGTTACAATGAGCAGTTCTTC. Encoded protein: CSGSWSYNEQFF.

This clonotype was detected ten times or more. The rearrangement uses TRBV10-3 and TRBJ2-5; 7 bases are shared with TRBD1. The V and J ends lost 7 bases and 4 bases, in that order; junction bases with no gene match: 9. The CDR3 length is 14 residues. From germline, CDR1 is ENHRY and CDR2 SYGVKD. CDR3 loop: CAINPTGWGETQYF. As DNA, the CDR3 is TGTGCCATCAACCCGACAGGGTGGGGAGAGACCCAGTACTTC.

This clonotype was recorded at least ten times. The chain is built from TRBV12-3 or TRBV12-4 and TRBJ2-7; no reliable D call. The CDR3 spans 14 residues. V dropped 0 bases and J dropped 1 base, with 7 bases sitting between them. The CDR3: CASSLAFGSYEQYF. In DNA, the CDR3 is TGTGCCAGCAGTTTAGCCTTCGGGTCCTACGAGCAGTACTTC.

This chain links TRBV7-9 with TRBJ2-3; D is possibly TRBD2 (6 bases). In germline, CDR1 is SEHNR, CDR2 FQNEAQ (reference sequence). Trimming removed 6 bases from V and 4 bases from J, with 20 bases in between. There are 16 residues in the CDR3. CDR3 nucleotides: TGTGCCAGCAGTTGGACTAACGGGAGATTCTCAGATACGCAGTATTTT. Amino acids: CASSWTNGRFSDTQYF.

This clonotype occurred many times. This chain links TRBV10-3 with TRBJ2-7, with 12 bases lining up with TRBD1. This CDR3 contains 15 residues. V lost 6 bases to trimming and J lost 5 bases; unmatched junction nucleotides: 8. Germline-derived CDR1 and CDR2 are ENHRY and SYGVKD. The CDR3 DNA is TGTGCCATCAGGGGACCGGGACAGGGGGCGCACGAGCAGTACTTC. This translates into CAIRGPGQGAHEQYF.

This clonotype came up many times. The J gene is TRBJ2-1, the V gene TRBV19; D gene uncertain. The CDR3 covers 15 residues. Germline-derived CDR1 and CDR2 are LNHDA and SQIVND (reference sequence). V was pared by 7 bases and J by 3 bases, with 16 bases between. The CDR3 spells CASTNALTGYNEQFF. The DNA for the CDR3 is TGTGCCAGTACGAATGCTCTGACGGGCTACAATGAGCAGTTCTTC.

This clonotype was observed many times. The gene calls are TRBV7-6 and TRBJ2-2; the D gene is possibly TRBD1 (5 bases). V lost 0 bases and J 1 base, leaving 9 bases between the germline ends. In germline, CDR1 is SGHVS, CDR2 FNYEAQ. The CDR3 covers 16 residues. The CDR3 nucleotides read TGTGCCAGCAGCTTAGCTCTAGGACAGAACACCGGGGAGCTGTTTTTT. Translation: CASSLALGQNTGELFF.

This clonotype was seen ten or more times. The gene calls are TRBV7-2 and TRBJ2-1, with 8 nucleotides matching TRBD1. The CDR3 sequence is 16 residues long. The ends lost 4 bases at V and 5 bases at J; junction bases unmatched: 10. Germline loops: CDR1 SGHTA, CDR2 FQGNSA. This chain's CDR3 is CASSWLTGAAHNEQFF. The CDR3, as DNA: TGTGCCAGCAGCTGGTTGACAGGGGCCGCTCACAATGAGCAGTTCTTC.

This chain links TRBV5-6 with TRBJ2-5; 10 bases map to TRBD1. The germline CDR1 and CDR2 sequences are SGHDT and YYEEEE. The CDR3 runs to 17 residues. The V gene end was trimmed by 3 bases and the J gene end by 5 bases; junction bases not matched to a gene: 13. CDR3 in amino acids: CASSSAIGTGVRETQYF. The CDR3 DNA is TGTGCCAGCAGCTCTGCGATCGGGACAGGGGTTCGGGAGACCCAGTACTTC.

This clonotype has at least ten counts. The rearrangement links TRBV20-1 to TRBJ2-1, with TRBD2 matching 7 bases. Per the germline V gene, CDR1 is DFQATT and CDR2 is SNEGSKA (reference sequence). The CDR3 is made up of 16 amino acids. The trim removed 0 bases at V and 3 bases at J, leaving 8 bases unmatched. The CDR3 loop is CSARDYGGRRYNEQFF. The DNA of the CDR3 is TGCAGTGCTAGAGATTATGGCGGGAGACGCTACAATGAGCAGTTCTTC.

This clonotype was found many times. The chain has TRBV7-2 and TRBJ1-4, with 8 bases lining up with TRBD1. The V segment lost 4 bases and the J segment 5 bases; nucleotides outside the gene matches: 3. The V gene's germline CDR1 is SGHTA and CDR2 FQGNSA. The CDR3 totals 14 residues. The CDR3, as DNA: TGTGCCAGCAGCTCGGGACAGGTGAATGAAAAACTGTTTTTT. This sequence encodes CASSSGQVNEKLFF. Full variable domain (rest looked up from reference TRBV7-2 and TRBJ1-4): GAGVSQSPSNKVTEKGKDVELRCDPISGHTALYWYRQSLGQGLEFLIYFQGNSAPDKSGLPSDRFSAERTGGSVSTLTIQRTQQEDSAVYLCASSSGQVNEKLFFGSGTQLSVL.

This clonotype was found many times. The chain is built from TRBV7-2 and TRBJ2-1, with D perhaps TRBD2 (6 bases). V dropped 4 bases and J dropped 0 bases, with 22 bases sitting between them. CDR1 SGHTA and CDR2 FQGNSA come from the germline V gene. The CDR3 extends over 19 amino acids. CDR3 DNA sequence: TGTGCCAGCAGCTCAGTTGGGACGGGAGAGCCAAGCTCCTACAATGAGCAGTTCTTC. The encoded protein is CASSSVGTGEPSSYNEQFF.

This clonotype was seen ten or more times. The rearrangement uses TRBV7-9 and TRBJ1-1; D remains ambiguous. The CDR3 contains 14 residues. Germline V gives CDR1 SEHNR, CDR2 FQNEAQ (reference sequence). V was trimmed by 0 bases and J by 0 bases, leaving 5 bases between them. The CDR3: CASSLAALNTEAFF. CDR3 sequence (DNA): TGTGCCAGCAGCTTAGCCGCCTTGAACACTGAAGCTTTCTTT.

This clonotype was detected ten times or more. This chain links TRBV10-3 with TRBJ2-6, with D perhaps matching TRBD1 (6 bases). CDR1 and CDR2 from the germline V gene are ENHRY and SYGVKD. CDR3 length: 20 amino acids. V lost 0 bases to trimming and J lost 0 bases, with 18 bases between them. CDR3 nucleotide sequence: TGTGCCATCAGTGAGTCACCGAACAGGGAAATTCCCTCTGGGGCCAACGTCCTGACTTTC. Translated, it gives CAISESPNREIPSGANVLTF.

The table lists this clonotype with a few counts. The V and J genes are TRBV20-1 and TRBJ2-3, with D possibly being TRBD2 (6 bases). The CDR3 is 13 residues long. V was pared by 0 bases and J by 7 bases, with 11 bases between. The germline V gene has CDR1 DFQATT and CDR2 SNEGSKA (reference sequence). In nucleotides, the CDR3 is TGCAGTGCTAGAGATTGGAGGGAGTATACGCAGTATTTT. This gives the protein CSARDWREYTQYF.